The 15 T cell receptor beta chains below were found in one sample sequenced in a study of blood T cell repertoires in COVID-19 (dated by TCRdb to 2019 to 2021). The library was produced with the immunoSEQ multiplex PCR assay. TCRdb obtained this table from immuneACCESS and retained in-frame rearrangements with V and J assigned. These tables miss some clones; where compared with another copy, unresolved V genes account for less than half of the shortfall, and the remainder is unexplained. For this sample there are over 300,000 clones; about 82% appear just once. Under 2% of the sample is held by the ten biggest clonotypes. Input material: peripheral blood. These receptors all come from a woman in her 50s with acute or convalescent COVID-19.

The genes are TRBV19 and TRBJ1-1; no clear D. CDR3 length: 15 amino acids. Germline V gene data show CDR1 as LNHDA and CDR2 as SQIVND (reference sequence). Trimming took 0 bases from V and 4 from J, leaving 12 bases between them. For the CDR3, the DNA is TGTGCCAGTAGTATAGATGTTGCCGAGATCACTGAAGCTTTCTTT. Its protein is CASSIDVAEITEAFF.

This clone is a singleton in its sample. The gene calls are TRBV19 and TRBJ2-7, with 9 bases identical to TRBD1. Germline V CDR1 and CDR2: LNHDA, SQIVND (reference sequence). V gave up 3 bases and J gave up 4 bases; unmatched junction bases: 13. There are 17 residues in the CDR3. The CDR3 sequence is CASSISVGGTGIYEQYF. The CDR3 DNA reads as TGTGCCAGTAGTATTTCGGTGGGCGGGACAGGGATTTACGAGCAGTACTTC.

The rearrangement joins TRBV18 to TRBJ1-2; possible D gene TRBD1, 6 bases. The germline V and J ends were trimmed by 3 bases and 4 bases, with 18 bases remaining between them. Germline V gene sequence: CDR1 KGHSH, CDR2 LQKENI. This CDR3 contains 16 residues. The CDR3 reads CASSPSGGAVPYGYTF. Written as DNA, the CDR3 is TGTGCCAGCTCACCTTCGGGGGGGGCCGTTCCCTATGGCTACACCTTC.

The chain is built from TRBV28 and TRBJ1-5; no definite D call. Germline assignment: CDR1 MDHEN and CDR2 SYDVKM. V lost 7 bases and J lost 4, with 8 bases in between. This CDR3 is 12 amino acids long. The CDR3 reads CASIRGNQPQHF. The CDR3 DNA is TGTGCCAGCATCCGGGGTAATCAGCCCCAGCATTTT.

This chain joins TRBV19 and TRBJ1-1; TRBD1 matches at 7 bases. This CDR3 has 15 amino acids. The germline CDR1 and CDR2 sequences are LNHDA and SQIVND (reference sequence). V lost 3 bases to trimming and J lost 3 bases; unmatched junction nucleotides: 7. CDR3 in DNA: TGTGCCAGTAGTATTTTCGGTCAGGGGGACACTGAAGCTTTCTTT. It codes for CASSIFGQGDTEAFF. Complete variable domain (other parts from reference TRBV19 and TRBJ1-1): DGGITQSPKYLFRKEGQNVTLSCEQNLNHDAMYWYRQDPGQGLRLIYYSQIVNDFQKGDIAEGYSVSREKKESFPLTVTSAQKNPTAFYLCASSIFGQGDTEAFFGQGTRLTVV.

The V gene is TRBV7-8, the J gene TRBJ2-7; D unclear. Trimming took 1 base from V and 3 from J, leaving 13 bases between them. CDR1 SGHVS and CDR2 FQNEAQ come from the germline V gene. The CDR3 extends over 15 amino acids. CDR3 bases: TGTGCCAGCAGCTTAGTCGGCGGCGGCAGCTACGAGCAGTACTTC. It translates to CASSLVGGGSYEQYF.

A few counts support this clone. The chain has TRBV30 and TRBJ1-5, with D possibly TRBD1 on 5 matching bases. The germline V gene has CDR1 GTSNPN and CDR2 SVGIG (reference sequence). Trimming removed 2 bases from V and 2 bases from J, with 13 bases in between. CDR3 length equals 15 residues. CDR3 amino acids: CAWSLGQGGNQPQHF. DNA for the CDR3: TGTGCCTGGAGTCTAGGTCAGGGTGGCAATCAGCCCCAGCATTTT.

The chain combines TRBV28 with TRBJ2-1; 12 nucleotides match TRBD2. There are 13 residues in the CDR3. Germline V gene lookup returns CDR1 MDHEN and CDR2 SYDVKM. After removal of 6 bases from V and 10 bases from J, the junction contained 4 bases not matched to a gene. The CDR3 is CASRLAGGPEQFF. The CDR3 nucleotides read TGTGCCAGCAGACTAGCGGGAGGACCGGAGCAGTTCTTC.

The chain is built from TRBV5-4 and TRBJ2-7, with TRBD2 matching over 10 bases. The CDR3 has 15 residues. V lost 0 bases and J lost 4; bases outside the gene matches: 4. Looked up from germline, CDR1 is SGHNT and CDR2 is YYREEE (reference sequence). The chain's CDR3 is CASSLANSGGYEQYF. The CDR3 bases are TGTGCCAGCAGCTTGGCCAATAGCGGGGGGTACGAGCAGTACTTC.

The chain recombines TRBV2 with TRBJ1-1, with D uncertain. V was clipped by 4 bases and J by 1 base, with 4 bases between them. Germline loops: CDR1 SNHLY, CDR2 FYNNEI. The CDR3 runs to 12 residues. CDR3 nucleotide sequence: TGTGCCAGCAGTGCCCAGAACACTGAAGCTTTCTTT. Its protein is CASSAQNTEAFF. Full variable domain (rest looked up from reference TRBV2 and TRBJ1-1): EPEVTQTPSHQVTQMGQEVILRCVPISNHLYFYWYRQILGQKVEFLVSFYNNEISEKSEIFDDQFSVERPDGSNFTLKIRSTKLEDSAMYFCASSAQNTEAFFGQGTRLTVV.

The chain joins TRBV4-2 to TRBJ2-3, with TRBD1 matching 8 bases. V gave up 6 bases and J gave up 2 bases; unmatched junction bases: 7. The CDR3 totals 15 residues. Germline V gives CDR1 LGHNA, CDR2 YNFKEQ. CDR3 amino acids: CASSQTGQVTDTQYF. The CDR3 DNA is TGTGCCAGCAGTCAAACGGGACAGGTCACAGATACGCAGTATTTT.

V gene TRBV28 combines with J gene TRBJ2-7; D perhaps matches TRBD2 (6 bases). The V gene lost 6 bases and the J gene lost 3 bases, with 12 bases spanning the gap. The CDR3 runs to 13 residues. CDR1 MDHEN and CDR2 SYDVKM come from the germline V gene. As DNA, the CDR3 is TGTGCCAGCAGGATCGGACTACTCTACGAGCAGTACTTC. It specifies CASRIGLLYEQYF.

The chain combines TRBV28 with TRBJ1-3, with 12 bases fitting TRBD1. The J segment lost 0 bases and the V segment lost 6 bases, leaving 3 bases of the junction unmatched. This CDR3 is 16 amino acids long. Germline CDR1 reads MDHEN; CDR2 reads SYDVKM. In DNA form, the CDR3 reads TGTGCCAGCAGACAGGGACAGGGGGCCTCTGGAAACACCATATATTTT. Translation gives CASRQGQGASGNTIYF.

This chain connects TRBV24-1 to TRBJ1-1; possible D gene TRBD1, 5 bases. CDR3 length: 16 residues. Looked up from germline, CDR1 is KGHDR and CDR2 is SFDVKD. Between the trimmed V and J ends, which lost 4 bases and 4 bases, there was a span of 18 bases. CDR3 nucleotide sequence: TGTGCCACCAGTGACTCCCCCAGGGACGGGAGCACTGAAGCTTTCTTT. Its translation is CATSDSPRDGSTEAFF.

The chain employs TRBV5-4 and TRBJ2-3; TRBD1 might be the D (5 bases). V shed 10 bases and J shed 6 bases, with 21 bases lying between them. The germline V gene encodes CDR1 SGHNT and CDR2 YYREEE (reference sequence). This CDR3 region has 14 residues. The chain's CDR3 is CAHQHRLNADTQYF. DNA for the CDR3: TGTGCCCATCAGCACAGGCTGAATGCGGATACGCAGTATTTT.